This TCR beta chain stems from a study of blood T cell repertoires in COVID-19. Whole-study context: Collection of acute and convalescent COVID-19 samples took place in the United States, Italy and Spain. In each case, the material was cDNA or gDNA derived from T cells, B-cell-depleted T cells, or PBMCs.

The V gene's germline CDR1 is SQVTM and CDR2 ANQGSEA. This CDR3 comprises 15 residues. Trimming at V came to 5 bases and at J to 4 bases, leaving 12 bases not matched to a gene. The sample holds a few counts of this clone. TCRdb's table, derived via immunoSEQ multiplex PCR, lists solely in-frame clones and lacks some. This sample has 150,000 to 200,000 clones, with nearly 90% found just once. The clonotype comes from a man between 60 and 75 years old with active or convalescent COVID-19. The sequenced sample consisted of peripheral blood. The chain joins TRBV29-1 to TRBJ1-1; 8 bases agree with TRBD1. The DNA of the CDR3 is TGCAGCGTTTTTGGTGGACAGGGAAGAGCCACTGAAGCTTTCTTT. Translating it yields CSVFGGQGRATEAFF.